This TCR beta chain was found in a study of T-cell reconstitution after alpha-beta-depleted transplantation in children (TCRdb year 2016). Looking at the study overall: The study quantitatively tracked T-cell immune reconstitution after TCRalphabeta/CD19-depleted allogeneic hematopoietic cell transplantation in children using TCR repertoire profiling.

The protocol used for the library was PCR. The sequencer listed for this sample is Illumina HiSeq 2500. TCR library preparation used molecular barcoding, with unique molecular identifiers applied to normalize quantification of the TCRbeta repertoire. Starting from the raw public reads, TCRdb applied fastp trimming at Q25, assembled clones with MiXCR and retained in-frame beta chains. Rows matching on CDR3 protein sequence are summarized as one entry with the most common DNA and genes. This sample is represented by about 600,000 distinct CDR3 sequences; 10% to 15% of them were singletons. Of the sample, about 2.2% is held by the ten largest clones. The treatment or condition label for this specimen denotes: allogeneic hematopoietic cell transplantation with graft depleted of TCRalphabeta T cells and CD19 B cells. The transplant recipients were children given TCRalphabeta/CD19-depleted allogeneic hematopoietic cell grafts.

Broad study findings and their caveats: In some patients, the high TCRbeta diversity seen at day 60 was put down to recipient T cells and intrathymic progenitors that had survived conditioning. Over subsequent months, a decline in hyperexpanded clone frequencies was noted, and after one year, T-cell counts and TCRbeta diversity were mostly ascribed to newly produced T cells. Apparently early alphabetaT-cell count recovery about two months after transplant reportedly relied on only several hundred rapidly expanded clones derived from non-depleted graft cells.

The cysteine opens and the phenylalanine closes a CDR3 of 17 amino acids. Only the CDR3 part of the read is kept: 51 bases, read in frame from the first base. From the germline V gene, CDR1 is SNHLY and CDR2 is FYNNEI. V lost 7 bases and J lost 4 bases, and the count of bases not matched to a germline gene is 11. This clonotype was counted a few times. The antigen this receptor binds is unknown. No much larger clonotype is one base removed from it; base qualities were not supplied. The origin of this receptor is a male patient younger than 18 who had a stem cell transplant for acute myeloid leukemia, so the T cells may come from the graft donor. This sequence uses TRBV2 and TRBJ2-7, with TRBD2 matching 15 junction bases. The sample here was PBMCs, mostly from graft donor cells, taken 360 days after TCRalphabeta/CD19-depleted stem cell transplant. At the DNA level, the sequence is TGTGCCAGCACCTCGGGACTAGCGGGAGGTGTGTGGTACGAGCAGTACTTC. It specifies CASTSGLAGGVWYEQYF.